These T cell receptor beta chains were read from a single sample in a study of blood T cell repertoires in COVID-19. Assay: immunoSEQ multiplex PCR; the TCRdb copy retains only in-frame clones and omits some. The sample includes approximately 190,000 clones, 80% of them seen just once. Sequencing was performed on peripheral blood. These receptors all stem from a man in his 60s with acute or convalescent COVID-19. CDR3s include the opening cysteine and the closing phenylalanine or tryptophan. Clone size is not always given. Where it is, it says once, few, many or a class for expanded clones.

v_gene: TRBV29-1; abundance: few; CDR3aa: CSVEEGQGGLAFF
v_gene: TRBV19; abundance: NA; CDR3aa: CASSIFEGSNQPQHF
v_gene: TRBV6-5; abundance: NA; CDR3aa: CASRARTGGSEAFF
v_gene: TRBV19; abundance: NA; CDR3aa: CASSPTSGRAAGELFF
v_gene: TRBV5-1; abundance: NA; CDR3aa: CASSLAGGAGGDEQFF
v_gene: TRBV12-5; abundance: NA; CDR3aa: CASGRIPDTQYF
v_gene: TRBV5-1; abundance: NA; CDR3aa: CASSLVESSYNEQFF
v_gene: TRBV5-1; abundance: NA; CDR3aa: CASPYLIGLAGGGETQYF
v_gene: TRBV7-9; abundance: once; CDR3aa: CASSDTRQGNTEAFF
v_gene: TRBV4-3; abundance: NA; CDR3aa: CASSQKTGSGYEQYF
v_gene: TRBV14; abundance: NA; CDR3aa: CASSQVQAGGYTF
v_gene: TRBV18; abundance: NA; CDR3aa: CASSPGTFRYGYTF
v_gene: TRBV9; abundance: once; CDR3aa: CASSVGLAGIPYEQYF
v_gene: TRBV11-3; abundance: NA; CDR3aa: CASSRTGSTGELFF
v_gene: TRBV19; abundance: NA; CDR3aa: CASSIKGGSWNEQFF
v_gene: TRBV3-1/TRBV3-2; abundance: NA; CDR3aa: CASSQDWRVRAFF
v_gene: TRBV14; abundance: once; CDR3aa: CASSPATGGLEEQYF
v_gene: TRBV11-2; abundance: NA; CDR3aa: CASSLIAGQDRNTIYF
v_gene: TRBV2; abundance: NA; CDR3aa: CAKAGGVYNEQFF
v_gene: TRBV7-9; abundance: NA; CDR3aa: CASSHNPGTELSGNTIYF
v_gene: TRBV30; abundance: NA; CDR3aa: CAWKTGFATNEKLFF
v_gene: TRBV5-4; abundance: NA; CDR3aa: CASSNRLVQETQYF
v_gene: TRBV2; abundance: few; CDR3aa: CASSPGQNYEQYF
v_gene: TRBV11-2; abundance: once; CDR3aa: CASSPLGQLVRNTIYF
v_gene: TRBV5-4; abundance: NA; CDR3aa: CASSFQRGEQFF
v_gene: TRBV19; abundance: once; CDR3aa: CASSLGSGIEQFF
v_gene: TRBV19; abundance: NA; CDR3aa: CASMGSGYSNQPQHF
v_gene: TRBV7-3; abundance: NA; CDR3aa: CASKLAGNYNEQFF
v_gene: TRBV6-2/TRBV6-3; abundance: NA; CDR3aa: CASSYSEVGGAYEQYF
v_gene: TRBV13; abundance: NA; CDR3aa: CASRGGSSYEQYF
v_gene: TRBV2; abundance: NA; CDR3aa: CASSGREGGTDTQYF
v_gene: TRBV12-5; abundance: few; CDR3aa: CASGLIGGNQPQHF
v_gene: TRBV29-1; abundance: NA; CDR3aa: CSLASAQETQYF
v_gene: TRBV7-3; abundance: NA; CDR3aa: CASSFQRGGNTGELFF
v_gene: TRBV29-1; abundance: NA; CDR3aa: CSVEFIGTGLTDTQYF
v_gene: TRBV10-1; abundance: NA; CDR3aa: CASSEGRSYEQYF
v_gene: TRBV28; abundance: NA; CDR3aa: CASSYTGPRGYTF
v_gene: TRBV7-9; abundance: NA; CDR3aa: CASSQPGAGRGQPQHF
v_gene: TRBV14; abundance: NA; CDR3aa: CASSQVSTSGAEEQYF
v_gene: TRBV27; abundance: NA; CDR3aa: CASSLRRGGGETQYF
v_gene: TRBV11-3; abundance: few; CDR3aa: CASSLELGETQYF
v_gene: TRBV4-1; abundance: NA; CDR3aa: CASSRGQLNSYNSPLHF
v_gene: TRBV9; abundance: NA; CDR3aa: CASSPRGAALSGNTIYF
v_gene: TRBV6-2/TRBV6-3; abundance: NA; CDR3aa: CASSYSGSTSLAGDTDTQYF
v_gene: TRBV9; abundance: NA; CDR3aa: CASSVSSGGYNEQFF
v_gene: TRBV29-1; abundance: NA; CDR3aa: CSVEDPVLLDGYTF
v_gene: TRBV4-3; abundance: NA; CDR3aa: CASSQDANRAYEQYF
v_gene: TRBV7-2; abundance: NA; CDR3aa: CASSLASGGTSYEQYF
v_gene: TRBV5-6; abundance: NA; CDR3aa: CASRGGQGFYNEQFF
v_gene: TRBV6-6; abundance: NA; CDR3aa: CASSYGGAGQPQHF
v_gene: TRBV18; abundance: NA; CDR3aa: CASSLGRGQGGYTF
v_gene: TRBV5-8; abundance: few; CDR3aa: CASSRDRGVEAFF
v_gene: TRBV27; abundance: NA; CDR3aa: CASSLSWGQGDTEAFF
v_gene: TRBV2; abundance: once; CDR3aa: CASSTQGLAGETQYF
v_gene: TRBV28; abundance: NA; CDR3aa: CASSELAGLTDTQYF
v_gene: TRBV11-1; abundance: once; CDR3aa: CASSAQTGGEGGYTF
v_gene: TRBV4-1; abundance: NA; CDR3aa: CASSPLSARTSGTLSTDTQYF